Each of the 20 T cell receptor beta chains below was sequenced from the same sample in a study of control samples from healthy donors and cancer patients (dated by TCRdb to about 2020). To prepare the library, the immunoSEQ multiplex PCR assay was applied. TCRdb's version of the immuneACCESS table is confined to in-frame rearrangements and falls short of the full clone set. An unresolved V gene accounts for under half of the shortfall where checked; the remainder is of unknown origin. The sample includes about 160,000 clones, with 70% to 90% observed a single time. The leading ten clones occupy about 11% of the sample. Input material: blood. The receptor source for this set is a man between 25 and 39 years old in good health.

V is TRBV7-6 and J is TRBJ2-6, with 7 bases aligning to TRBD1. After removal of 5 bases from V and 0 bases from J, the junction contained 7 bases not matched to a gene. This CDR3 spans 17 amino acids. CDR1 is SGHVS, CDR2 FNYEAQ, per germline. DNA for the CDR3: TGTGCCAGCAGCCCCGGGGACAGACTCTCTGGGGCCAACGTCCTGACTTTC. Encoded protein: CASSPGDRLSGANVLTF.

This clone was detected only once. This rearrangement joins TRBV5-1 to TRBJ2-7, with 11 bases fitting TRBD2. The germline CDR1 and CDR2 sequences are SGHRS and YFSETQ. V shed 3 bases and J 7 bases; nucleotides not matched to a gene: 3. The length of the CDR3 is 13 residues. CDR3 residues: CASSYRTSGEQYF. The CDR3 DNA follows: TGCGCCAGCAGCTACCGGACTAGCGGGGAGCAGTACTTC.

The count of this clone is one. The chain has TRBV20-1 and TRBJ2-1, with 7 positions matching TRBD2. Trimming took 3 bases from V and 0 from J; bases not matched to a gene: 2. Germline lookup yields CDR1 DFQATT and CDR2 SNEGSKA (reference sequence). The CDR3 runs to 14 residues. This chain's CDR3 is CSASGRASYNEQFF. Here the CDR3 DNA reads TGCAGTGCTAGTGGGAGGGCCTCCTACAATGAGCAGTTCTTC.

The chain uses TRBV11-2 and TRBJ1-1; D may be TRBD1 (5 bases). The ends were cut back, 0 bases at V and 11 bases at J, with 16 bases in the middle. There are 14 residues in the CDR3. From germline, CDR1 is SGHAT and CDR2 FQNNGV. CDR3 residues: CASSLDPNGGAAFF. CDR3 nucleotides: TGTGCCAGCAGCTTAGATCCGAACGGTGGGGCGGCTTTCTTT.

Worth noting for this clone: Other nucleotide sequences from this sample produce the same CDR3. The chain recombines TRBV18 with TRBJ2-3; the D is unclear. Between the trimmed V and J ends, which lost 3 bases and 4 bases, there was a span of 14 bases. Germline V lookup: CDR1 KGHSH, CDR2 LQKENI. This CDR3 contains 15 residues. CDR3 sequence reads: CASSPVVGSADTQYF. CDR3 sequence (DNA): TGTGCCAGCTCACCGGTAGTCGGCAGCGCAGATACGCAGTATTTT.

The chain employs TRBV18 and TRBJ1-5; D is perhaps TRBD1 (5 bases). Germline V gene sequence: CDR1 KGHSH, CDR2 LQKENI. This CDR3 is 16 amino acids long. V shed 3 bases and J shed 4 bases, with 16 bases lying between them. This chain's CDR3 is CASSPSVTTVNQPQHF. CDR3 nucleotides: TGTGCCAGCTCACCTTCAGTTACGACAGTGAATCAGCCCCAGCATTTT. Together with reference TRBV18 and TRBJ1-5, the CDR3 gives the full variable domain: NAGVMQNPRHLVRRRGQEARLRCSPMKGHSHVYWYRQLPEEGLKFMVYLQKENIIDESGMPKERFSAEFPKEGPSILRIQQVVRGDSAAYFCASSPSVTTVNQPQHFGDGTRLSIL.

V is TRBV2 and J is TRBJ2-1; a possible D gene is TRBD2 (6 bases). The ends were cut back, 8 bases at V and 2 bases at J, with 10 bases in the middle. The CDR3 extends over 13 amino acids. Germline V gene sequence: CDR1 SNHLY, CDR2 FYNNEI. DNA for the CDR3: TGTGCCAGCTCTCGCGGGGCCTACAATGAGCAGTTCTTC. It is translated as CASSRGAYNEQFF.

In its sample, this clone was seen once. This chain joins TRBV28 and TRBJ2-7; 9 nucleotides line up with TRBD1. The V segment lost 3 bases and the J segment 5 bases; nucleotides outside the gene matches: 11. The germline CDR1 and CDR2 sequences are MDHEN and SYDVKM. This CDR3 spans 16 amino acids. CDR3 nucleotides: TGTGCCAGCAGTTTCCATCCGGGACAGGGTCCCCACGAGCAGTACTTC. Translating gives CASSFHPGQGPHEQYF.

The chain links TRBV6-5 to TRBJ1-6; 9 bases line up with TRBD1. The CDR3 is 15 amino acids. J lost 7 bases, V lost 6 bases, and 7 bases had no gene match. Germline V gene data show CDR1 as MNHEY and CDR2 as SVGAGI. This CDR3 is CASRTGQGYNSPLHF. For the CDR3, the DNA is TGTGCCAGCAGGACGGGACAGGGATACAATTCACCCCTCCACTTT.

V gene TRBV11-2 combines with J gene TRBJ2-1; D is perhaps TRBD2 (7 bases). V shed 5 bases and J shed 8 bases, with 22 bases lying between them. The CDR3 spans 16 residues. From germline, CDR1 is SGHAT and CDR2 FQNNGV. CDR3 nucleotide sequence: TGTGCCAGCAGCACAAGTAGGGGGGGGCCCAGGGATGAGCAGTTCTTC. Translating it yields CASSTSRGGPRDEQFF.

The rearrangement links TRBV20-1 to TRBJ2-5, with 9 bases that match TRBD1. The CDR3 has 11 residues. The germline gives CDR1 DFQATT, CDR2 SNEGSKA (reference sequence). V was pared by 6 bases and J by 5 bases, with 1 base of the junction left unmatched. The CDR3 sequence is CSADRGETQYF. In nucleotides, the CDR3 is TGCAGTGCCGACAGGGGGGAGACCCAGTACTTC.

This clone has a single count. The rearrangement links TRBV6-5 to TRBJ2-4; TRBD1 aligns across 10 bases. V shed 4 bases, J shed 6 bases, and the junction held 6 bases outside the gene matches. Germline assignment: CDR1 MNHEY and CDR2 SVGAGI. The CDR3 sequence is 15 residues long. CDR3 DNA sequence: TGTGCCAGCAGTTTCGGCCGGGACAGGGGAAACATTCAGTACTTC. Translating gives CASSFGRDRGNIQYF.

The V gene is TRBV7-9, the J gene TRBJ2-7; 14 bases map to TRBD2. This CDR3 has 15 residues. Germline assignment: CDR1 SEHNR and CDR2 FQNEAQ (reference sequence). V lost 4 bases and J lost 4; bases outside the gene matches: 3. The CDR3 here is CASSSGTSGGYEQYF. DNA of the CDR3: TGTGCCAGCAGCTCCGGGACTAGCGGGGGATACGAGCAGTACTTC.

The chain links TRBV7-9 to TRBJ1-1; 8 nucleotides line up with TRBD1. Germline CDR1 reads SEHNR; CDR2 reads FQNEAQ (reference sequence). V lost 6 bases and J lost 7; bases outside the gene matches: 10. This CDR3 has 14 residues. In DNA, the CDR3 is TGTGCCAGCAGACCCGGCGGACAGGGAATTGAAGCTTTCTTT. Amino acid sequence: CASRPGGQGIEAFF.

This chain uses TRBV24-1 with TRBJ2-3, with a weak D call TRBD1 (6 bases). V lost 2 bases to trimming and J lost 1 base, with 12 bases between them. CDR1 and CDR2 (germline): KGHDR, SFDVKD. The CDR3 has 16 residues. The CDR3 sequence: CATSDSQGLGTDTQYF. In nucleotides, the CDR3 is TGTGCCACCAGTGATTCCCAGGGGTTAGGCACAGATACGCAGTATTTT.

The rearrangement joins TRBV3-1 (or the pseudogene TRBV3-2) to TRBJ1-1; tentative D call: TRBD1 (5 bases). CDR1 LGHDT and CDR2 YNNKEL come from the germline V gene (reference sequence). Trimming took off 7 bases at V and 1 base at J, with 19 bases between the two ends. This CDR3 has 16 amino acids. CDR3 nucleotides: TGTGCCAGCAAGTCTCTCCAGGGTTTGAGGAACACTGAAGCTTTCTTT. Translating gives CASKSLQGLRNTEAFF.

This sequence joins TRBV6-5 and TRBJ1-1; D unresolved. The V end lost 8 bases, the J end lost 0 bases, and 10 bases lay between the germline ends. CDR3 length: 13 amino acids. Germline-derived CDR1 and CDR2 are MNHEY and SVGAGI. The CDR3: CASLRNMNTEAFF. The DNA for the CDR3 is TGTGCCAGCCTGCGGAATATGAACACTGAAGCTTTCTTT.

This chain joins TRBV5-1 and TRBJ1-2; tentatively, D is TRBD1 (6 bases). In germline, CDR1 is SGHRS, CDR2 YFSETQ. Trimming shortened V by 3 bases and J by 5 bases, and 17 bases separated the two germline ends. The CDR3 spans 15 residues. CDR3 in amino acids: CASSSTQGSSYGYTF. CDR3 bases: TGCGCCAGCAGCTCGACACAGGGTTCATCGTATGGCTACACCTTC.

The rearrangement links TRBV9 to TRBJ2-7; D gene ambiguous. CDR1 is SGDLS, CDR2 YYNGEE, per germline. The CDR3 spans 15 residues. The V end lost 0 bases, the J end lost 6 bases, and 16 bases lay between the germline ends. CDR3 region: CASSVGGKEKGEQYF. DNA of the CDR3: TGTGCCAGCAGCGTAGGAGGAAAAGAGAAGGGCGAGCAGTACTTC.

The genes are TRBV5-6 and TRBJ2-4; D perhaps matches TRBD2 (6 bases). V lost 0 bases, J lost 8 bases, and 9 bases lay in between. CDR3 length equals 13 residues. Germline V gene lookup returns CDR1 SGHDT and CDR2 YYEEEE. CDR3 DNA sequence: TGTGCCAGCAGCTTGGGGAGGGGTCACATTCAGTACTTC. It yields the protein CASSLGRGHIQYF.